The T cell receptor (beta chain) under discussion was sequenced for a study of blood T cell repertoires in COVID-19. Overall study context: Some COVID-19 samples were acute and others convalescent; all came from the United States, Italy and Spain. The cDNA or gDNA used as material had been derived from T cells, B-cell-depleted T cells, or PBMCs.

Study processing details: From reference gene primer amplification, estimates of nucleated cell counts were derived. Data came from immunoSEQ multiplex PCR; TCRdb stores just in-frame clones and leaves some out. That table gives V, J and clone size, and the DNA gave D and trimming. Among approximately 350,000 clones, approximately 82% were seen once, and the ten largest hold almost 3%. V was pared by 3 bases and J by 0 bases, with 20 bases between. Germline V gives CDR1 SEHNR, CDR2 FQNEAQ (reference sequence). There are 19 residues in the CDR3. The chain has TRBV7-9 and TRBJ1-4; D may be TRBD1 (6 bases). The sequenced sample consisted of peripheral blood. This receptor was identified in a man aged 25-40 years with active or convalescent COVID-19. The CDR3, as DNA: TGTGCCAGCAGCTTTCCTCGGGGGGCCCGACAGGCAACTAATGAAAAACTGTTTTTT. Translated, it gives CASSFPRGARQATNEKLFF.